There are many counts of the clone carrying this TCR beta chain. Its antigen remains unknown. TCRdb re-analysed the 5' RACE reads in MiXCR, keeping a single row per CDR3 protein. Of around 380,000 distinct CDR3 sequences in the sample, roughly 30% were seen once. Germline lookup yields CDR1 SQVTM and CDR2 ANQGSEA. CDR3 length equals 14 residues. V lost 6 bases, J lost 3 bases, and 9 bases stayed unmatched. The sample belongs to a study of identical twins' blood T cells. The study's findings and limits: Abundant TCRbeta CDR3s overlapped more between twins than with unrelated donors.

V gene TRBV29-1 combines with J gene TRBJ1-1; TRBD1 matches 8 bases. The source of this sequence is a woman aged 18 to 55 in good health. Sequenced material: PBMCs. CDR3 DNA sequence: TGCAGCGTACCGCGACAGGGGCGGGACACTGAAGCTTTCTTT. It encodes CSVPRQGRDTEAFF.